Sequencing of this TCR beta chain was carried out in a study of molecular identifiers for immune sequencing clone quantification. The wider study: Naive CD8 RNA (roughly 20,000 or 100,000 cells) was divided into five aliquots, with four sequenced. Whole-study findings and limits: Spiked Jurkat TCR RNA equivalent to one cell was reportedly detectable in approximately 970,000 naive cells. Beyond 20 RNA copies, clones held over 99% of effector molecules, compared with under 1% in naive cells.

Sorting captured naive CD8 T cells as CD8+CD4-CCR7+CD45RA+. V was clipped by 6 bases and J by 3 bases, with 17 bases between them. CDR3 length: 15 amino acids. Germline V gives CDR1 SEHNR, CDR2 FQNEAQ (reference sequence). About this clonotype: The antigen is undetermined. Given a much more abundant clone one base away, this may be a read error.

One entry per CDR3 protein, called by TCRdb with MiXCR from the PCR reads. The sample includes 50,000 to 70,000 distinct CDR3 sequences, less than 20% of them seen just once. J is TRBJ1-1 and V is TRBV7-9; D might be TRBD1 (5 bases). The sequenced sample consisted of naive CD8+ T cells from blood, with Jurkat cell RNA spiked in. Subset: FACS-sorted CD8+CD4-CCR7+CD45RA+ naive T cells. This TCR was sampled from a human donor in good health. Some libraries in this study had Jurkat cell RNA spiked in. Here the CDR3 reads CASRISGQKDTEAFF. CDR3 nucleotide sequence: TGTGCCAGCAGGATATCAGGGCAAAAGGACACTGAAGCTTTCTTT.